A selection of T cell receptor beta chains follows, all from one sample in a study of blood T cell repertoires in COVID-19. The table came from immunoSEQ multiplex PCR; TCRdb's copy has only in-frame clones and leaves some out. Among under 40,000 clones, over 90% were seen once, and the ten largest hold 30% to 45%. The source material was peripheral blood. All receptors derive from a man aged 55 to 70 with active or convalescent COVID-19. The CDR3 runs from the conserved cysteine through the conserved F or W. The order of the fields is J gene, D gene, clone size, V gene, CDR3 DNA, CDR3 protein. D genes are given only for firm matches. Clone size is shown for a subset of rows, as once, few, many or a class of expanded clone.

j_call: TRBJ1-1
d_call: -
clone_size: -
v_call: TRBV5-1
cdr3_nt: TGCGCCAGCAGCTTGCTGGGGGGCACTGAAGCTTTCTTT
cdr3_aa: CASSLLGGTEAFF

j_call: TRBJ1-5
d_call: -
clone_size: -
v_call: TRBV24-1
cdr3_nt: TGTGCCACAGGGGTTGGTCAGCCCCAGCATTTT
cdr3_aa: CATGVGQPQHF

j_call: TRBJ1-6
d_call: TRBD1
clone_size: -
v_call: TRBV4-1
cdr3_nt: TGCGCCAGCAGCCAAGAGGTCCCAGGACAGGAATCACCCCTCCACTTT
cdr3_aa: CASSQEVPGQESPLHF

j_call: TRBJ2-5
d_call: -
clone_size: -
v_call: TRBV5-1
cdr3_nt: TGCGCCAGCAGCTTCAGGGTTTGGGAGACCCAGTACTTC
cdr3_aa: CASSFRVWETQYF

j_call: TRBJ2-5
d_call: -
clone_size: -
v_call: TRBV1
cdr3_nt: TGCACCAGCTCGGCCGGGACTAGCGGGAGCAAGGGGGGACCGGAGACCCAGTACTTC
cdr3_aa: CTSSAGTSGSKGGPETQYF

j_call: TRBJ2-6
d_call: TRBD1
clone_size: -
v_call: TRBV14
cdr3_nt: TGTGCCAGCAGCCGGACAGGGTCAGGGGCCAACGTCCTGACTTTC
cdr3_aa: CASSRTGSGANVLTF

j_call: TRBJ2-3
d_call: TRBD2
clone_size: -
v_call: TRBV20-1
cdr3_nt: TGCAGTGCTAGTCAGCTAGCGGCCCTCACAGATACGCAGTATTTT
cdr3_aa: CSASQLAALTDTQYF

j_call: TRBJ2-5
d_call: -
clone_size: -
v_call: TRBV24-1
cdr3_nt: TGTGCCACCAGTGATGGCGGGACAGCGGTACAGAGGCAAGAGACCCAGTACTTC
cdr3_aa: CATSDGGTAVQRQETQYF

j_call: TRBJ1-3
d_call: TRBD1
clone_size: -
v_call: TRBV19
cdr3_nt: TGTGCCAGTGCCTGGACAGGCGACTCTGGAAACACCATATATTTT
cdr3_aa: CASAWTGDSGNTIYF

j_call: TRBJ1-2
d_call: -
clone_size: -
v_call: TRBV29-1
cdr3_nt: TGCAGCGTTGGCATCGGGGGGATTAACTATGGCTACACCTTC
cdr3_aa: CSVGIGGINYGYTF

j_call: TRBJ2-2
d_call: TRBD2
clone_size: -
v_call: TRBV11-2
cdr3_nt: TGTGCCAGCAGCTTAACTAGCGGGGCCATGAACACCGGGGAGCTGTTTTTT
cdr3_aa: CASSLTSGAMNTGELFF

j_call: TRBJ2-3
d_call: TRBD1
clone_size: -
v_call: TRBV24-1
cdr3_nt: TGTGCCACCAGTGCCGTTGGCGTGGGACAGCGAATCACAGATACGCAGTATTTT
cdr3_aa: CATSAVGVGQRITDTQYF

j_call: TRBJ2-1
d_call: TRBD2
clone_size: -
v_call: TRBV3-1/TRBV3-2
cdr3_nt: TGTGCCAGCAGCCGAAGACGACTAGCGGAAAATGAGCAGTTCTTC
cdr3_aa: CASSRRRLAENEQFF

j_call: TRBJ1-2
d_call: -
clone_size: once
v_call: TRBV18
cdr3_nt: TGTGCCAGCTCACCACTGACAGTTGCTTATGGCTACACCTTC
cdr3_aa: CASSPLTVAYGYTF

j_call: TRBJ2-5
d_call: TRBD2
clone_size: -
v_call: TRBV7-8
cdr3_nt: TGTGCCAGCAGCATTAGTAGCGGGAGTATGGAGACCCAGTACTTC
cdr3_aa: CASSISSGSMETQYF

j_call: TRBJ2-2
d_call: TRBD2
clone_size: -
v_call: TRBV7-8
cdr3_nt: TGTGCCAGCCCGCCGGGGCTAGCGGGAGTCGCGGCGAACACCGGGGAGCTGTTTTTT
cdr3_aa: CASPPGLAGVAANTGELFF

j_call: TRBJ1-1
d_call: TRBD1
clone_size: -
v_call: TRBV5-1
cdr3_nt: TGCGCCAGCAGCTTGGGTAGGACAGGGGGCGCGAACACTGAAGCTTTCTTT
cdr3_aa: CASSLGRTGGANTEAFF

j_call: TRBJ1-5
d_call: -
clone_size: -
v_call: TRBV7-8
cdr3_nt: TGTGCCAGCAGCTTCATGGGGGGGCCCCAGCATTTT
cdr3_aa: CASSFMGGPQHF

j_call: TRBJ2-5
d_call: -
clone_size: -
v_call: TRBV11-2
cdr3_nt: TGTGCCAGCAGCTTACAGGACAGTCAAGAGACCCAGTACTTC
cdr3_aa: CASSLQDSQETQYF

j_call: TRBJ2-5
d_call: TRBD1
clone_size: -
v_call: TRBV10-2
cdr3_nt: TGCGCCAGCAGTGACGACAGGGTCCTATCCCAAGAGACCCAGTACTTC
cdr3_aa: CASSDDRVLSQETQYF

j_call: TRBJ1-5
d_call: TRBD1
clone_size: -
v_call: TRBV7-9
cdr3_nt: TGTGCCAGCAGCCGAACCACAGGGGGTAGCAATCAGCCCCAGCATTTT
cdr3_aa: CASSRTTGGSNQPQHF

j_call: TRBJ1-2
d_call: -
clone_size: -
v_call: TRBV25-1
cdr3_nt: TGTGCCAGCAGAGAAGGGGCCTCCTATGGCTACACCTTC
cdr3_aa: CASREGASYGYTF

j_call: TRBJ2-7
d_call: TRBD2
clone_size: -
v_call: TRBV15
cdr3_nt: TGTGCCACCAGCAGATCCGGGGAGGGTCCCTACGAGCAGTACTTC
cdr3_aa: CATSRSGEGPYEQYF

j_call: TRBJ1-1
d_call: -
clone_size: -
v_call: TRBV10-3
cdr3_nt: TGTGCCATCAGTGTTAGTTATTTGGGGGCTCAGAACACTGAAGCTTTCTTT
cdr3_aa: CAISVSYLGAQNTEAFF

j_call: TRBJ1-6
d_call: TRBD1
clone_size: -
v_call: TRBV28
cdr3_nt: TGTGCCAGCAGTTTTGAGGCAGGGGGCCGAGGTAATTCACCCCTCCACTTT
cdr3_aa: CASSFEAGGRGNSPLHF

j_call: TRBJ2-7
d_call: TRBD1
clone_size: once
v_call: TRBV6-5
cdr3_nt: TGTGCCAGCAGCCGACCCACACAGGGGTCCTACGAGCAGTACTTC
cdr3_aa: CASSRPTQGSYEQYF

j_call: TRBJ2-3
d_call: TRBD2
clone_size: -
v_call: TRBV7-9
cdr3_nt: TGTGCCAGCAGCCCAGCGGGGGGAACAGATACGCAGTATTTT
cdr3_aa: CASSPAGGTDTQYF

j_call: TRBJ1-3
d_call: TRBD1
clone_size: -
v_call: TRBV6-5
cdr3_nt: TGTGCCAGCAGTCCTTCCGGGACAGGGAGAAACACCATATATTTT
cdr3_aa: CASSPSGTGRNTIYF

j_call: TRBJ2-1
d_call: TRBD2
clone_size: -
v_call: TRBV6-5
cdr3_nt: TGTGCCAGCAGGAGCGGGAGGGCAAGAGGCAATGAGCAGTTCTTC
cdr3_aa: CASRSGRARGNEQFF

j_call: TRBJ1-3
d_call: -
clone_size: -
v_call: TRBV11-2
cdr3_nt: TGTGCCAGCAGCTTAGTCGCAGGGCACTCTGGAAACACCATATATTTT
cdr3_aa: CASSLVAGHSGNTIYF

j_call: TRBJ1-1
d_call: -
clone_size: -
v_call: TRBV5-1
cdr3_nt: TGCGCCAGCAGCTTGGGGCCAGGGGATGAAGCTTTCTTT
cdr3_aa: CASSLGPGDEAFF

j_call: TRBJ2-3
d_call: -
clone_size: -
v_call: TRBV9
cdr3_nt: TGTGCCAGCAGTCCGGAGGCTGATACGCAGTATTTT
cdr3_aa: CASSPEADTQYF

j_call: TRBJ1-3
d_call: -
clone_size: -
v_call: TRBV5-1
cdr3_nt: TGCGCCAGCAGCTTGATAGGGGCGGAAGGAAACACCATATATTTT
cdr3_aa: CASSLIGAEGNTIYF

j_call: TRBJ2-7
d_call: -
clone_size: few
v_call: TRBV28
cdr3_nt: TGTGCCAGCATGAACGGCGGATTCTACGAGCAGTACTTC
cdr3_aa: CASMNGGFYEQYF

j_call: TRBJ1-2
d_call: TRBD1
clone_size: few
v_call: TRBV5-1
cdr3_nt: TGCGCCAGCAGCCCCGGGACAGGGATGGAAAAAATTTATGGCTACACCTTC
cdr3_aa: CASSPGTGMEKIYGYTF

j_call: TRBJ2-1
d_call: TRBD1
clone_size: -
v_call: TRBV19
cdr3_nt: TGTGCCAGTAGTAAAGACAGGGGCGACTCCTACAATGAGCAGTTCTTC
cdr3_aa: CASSKDRGDSYNEQFF

j_call: TRBJ2-7
d_call: TRBD2
clone_size: -
v_call: TRBV5-1
cdr3_nt: TGCGCCAGCAGCTTGGAACTCAGCGGGAGGCAGTACTTC
cdr3_aa: CASSLELSGRQYF

j_call: TRBJ2-7
d_call: -
clone_size: -
v_call: TRBV7-2
cdr3_nt: TGTGCCAGCAGCTTAGGACAGTTCTCCTACGAGCAGTACTTC
cdr3_aa: CASSLGQFSYEQYF

j_call: TRBJ2-3
d_call: TRBD2
clone_size: -
v_call: TRBV12-5
cdr3_nt: TGTGCTAGTGGTTTGGTCTTTTCGGGGGGACGGCATACGCAGTATTTT
cdr3_aa: CASGLVFSGGRHTQYF

j_call: TRBJ1-1
d_call: -
clone_size: -
v_call: TRBV6-2/TRBV6-3
cdr3_nt: TGTGCCAGCAGTTACGTTCTGGCGAACACTGAAGCTTTCTTT
cdr3_aa: CASSYVLANTEAFF

j_call: TRBJ2-7
d_call: TRBD2
clone_size: -
v_call: TRBV25-1
cdr3_nt: TGTGCCAGCAGTGAACGGGTAGCGGGAGACTACGAGCAGTACTTC
cdr3_aa: CASSERVAGDYEQYF

j_call: TRBJ2-3
d_call: TRBD2
clone_size: -
v_call: TRBV4-3
cdr3_nt: TGCGCCAGCAGCCTGACTAGCGGGAGCACAGATACGCAGTATTTT
cdr3_aa: CASSLTSGSTDTQYF

j_call: TRBJ1-2
d_call: -
clone_size: -
v_call: TRBV7-8
cdr3_nt: TGTGCCAGCAGCTTAGATAGGGAGTACTATGGCTACACCTTC
cdr3_aa: CASSLDREYYGYTF

j_call: TRBJ1-5
d_call: -
clone_size: -
v_call: TRBV7-2
cdr3_nt: TGTGCCAGCAGCCTGACAGACGGGTTCAATCAGCCCCAGCATTTT
cdr3_aa: CASSLTDGFNQPQHF

j_call: TRBJ2-5
d_call: TRBD2
clone_size: -
v_call: TRBV12-5
cdr3_nt: TGTGCTAGTGGCCCGGGACTAGCGGATCCTTTGTACTTC
cdr3_aa: CASGPGLADPLYF

j_call: TRBJ1-1
d_call: -
clone_size: -
v_call: TRBV7-9
cdr3_nt: TGTGCCAGCAGCTTGGACATGAACACTGAAGCTTTCTTT
cdr3_aa: CASSLDMNTEAFF

j_call: TRBJ2-7
d_call: TRBD1
clone_size: -
v_call: TRBV28
cdr3_nt: TGTGCCAGCAGTTTTCTCCTGGGACAGGTGAGCTCCTACGAGCAGTACTTC
cdr3_aa: CASSFLLGQVSSYEQYF

j_call: TRBJ2-2
d_call: TRBD2
clone_size: -
v_call: TRBV6-4
cdr3_nt: TGTGCCAGCAGCCTACTAGCGGGGGGACCCACCGGGGAGCTGTTTTTT
cdr3_aa: CASSLLAGGPTGELFF

j_call: TRBJ1-2
d_call: -
clone_size: -
v_call: TRBV18
cdr3_nt: TGTGCCAGCTCACCACCAGTACAAAATTATGGCTACACCTTC
cdr3_aa: CASSPPVQNYGYTF

j_call: TRBJ2-1
d_call: -
clone_size: -
v_call: TRBV6-5
cdr3_nt: TGTGCCAGCAGTTACTCAAGACGGACACGGACAGTAGAGCAGTTCTTC
cdr3_aa: CASSYSRRTRTVEQFF

j_call: TRBJ2-3
d_call: TRBD1
clone_size: -
v_call: TRBV5-4
cdr3_nt: TGTGCCAGCTGGGACAGCGGAGATACGCAGTATTTT
cdr3_aa: CASWDSGDTQYF

j_call: TRBJ1-1
d_call: -
clone_size: -
v_call: TRBV6-5
cdr3_nt: TGTGCCAGCAGGAAACAGGGCATGAACACTGAAGCTTTCTTT
cdr3_aa: CASRKQGMNTEAFF

j_call: TRBJ2-1
d_call: -
clone_size: -
v_call: TRBV18
cdr3_nt: TGTGCCAGCTCACCCAGCCACAGGAGAGCCGATGAGCAGTTCTTC
cdr3_aa: CASSPSHRRADEQFF

j_call: TRBJ2-2
d_call: -
clone_size: -
v_call: TRBV7-8
cdr3_nt: TGTGCCAGCAGCTCCGAGGGGGAGCTGTTTTTT
cdr3_aa: CASSSEGELFF

j_call: TRBJ2-5
d_call: -
clone_size: -
v_call: TRBV7-3
cdr3_nt: TGTGCCAGCAGCGGTACGGTCCAAGAGACCCAGTACTTC
cdr3_aa: CASSGTVQETQYF

j_call: TRBJ1-4
d_call: -
clone_size: -
v_call: TRBV3-1/TRBV3-2
cdr3_nt: TGTGCCAGCAGCCAAGATCCTTGGGCCCAGGAGGGAAAACTGTTTTTT
cdr3_aa: CASSQDPWAQEGKLFF

j_call: TRBJ2-7
d_call: TRBD1
clone_size: -
v_call: TRBV11-2
cdr3_nt: TGTGCCAGCAGCTCCCCCGGGACAGGGCCCCACTACGAGCAGTACTTC
cdr3_aa: CASSSPGTGPHYEQYF